A single sample is the source of the 30 T cell receptor beta chains below, sequenced in a study of spatial heterogeneity in lung cancer. The sample's time point: sample taken at primary tumor resection. The input material, whole RNA from tumor, nontumor lung or frozen PBMC, was sequenced unsorted. TCRdb passed the 5' RACE reads through MiXCR, listing each CDR3 protein once. Of about 38,000 distinct CDR3 sequences listed, around 7.2% are singletons. The material was PBMCs, obtained at surgery. These receptor sequences come from a male donor with early-stage non-small cell lung cancer.

This clonotype was detected only a few times. The rearrangement joins TRBV5-1 to TRBJ1-2, with TRBD1 identical over 10 bases. Germline V CDR1 and CDR2: SGHRS, YFSETQ. The CDR3 has 16 amino acids. V lost 4 bases to trimming and J lost 2 bases; unmatched junction nucleotides: 8. The CDR3 loop is CASSPGTGAANYGYTF. The CDR3 bases are TGCGCCAGCAGCCCCGGGACAGGGGCCGCCAACTATGGCTACACCTTC.

This clonotype was picked up many times. The chain recombines TRBV7-9 with TRBJ2-4; D unclear. Trimming pared 3 bases from V and 0 bases from J, leaving 9 bases between. In germline, CDR1 is SEHNR, CDR2 FQNEAQ (reference sequence). This CDR3 comprises 15 residues. CDR3 coding DNA: TGTGCCAGCAGCTTTAGTGAGGTAGCCAAAAACATTCAGTACTTC. It encodes CASSFSEVAKNIQYF.

This chain connects TRBV7-2 to TRBJ1-1, with unresolved D. CDR1 SGHTA and CDR2 FQGNSA come from the germline V gene. The CDR3 is 14 amino acids. Trimming pared 0 bases from V and 4 bases from J, leaving 9 bases between. CDR3 sequence reads: CASSLAGKTTEAFF. CDR3 nucleotide sequence: TGTGCCAGCAGCTTAGCGGGCAAAACCACTGAAGCTTTCTTT.

Comment on this clonotype: Sequence at one end of the junction differs from germline and may be a read error. The chain uses TRBV19 and TRBJ1-4; 8 bases agree with TRBD1. In germline, CDR1 is LNHDA, CDR2 SQIVND (reference sequence). The CDR3 extends over 15 amino acids. For the CDR3, the DNA is TGTGCCAGTAGTGAGGGACAGGCAACTAATGAAACACTGTTTTTT. Translation gives CASSEGQATNETLFF.

V is TRBV7-9 and J is TRBJ2-3; unclear D gene. CDR3 length: 13 amino acids. Between the trimmed V and J ends, which lost 5 bases and 0 bases, there was a span of 6 bases. In germline, CDR1 is SEHNR, CDR2 FQNEAQ (reference sequence). The CDR3 loop reads CASSQQSTDTQYF. CDR3 bases: TGTGCCAGCAGCCAACAAAGCACAGATACGCAGTATTTT.

This chain connects TRBV6-2 or TRBV6-3 to TRBJ2-3; a weak D match, TRBD1 (5 bases). The germline CDR1 and CDR2 sequences are MNHEY and SVGEGT. Between the trimmed V and J ends, which lost 3 bases and 2 bases, there was a span of 9 bases. This CDR3 is 14 amino acids long. In nucleotides, the CDR3 is TGTGCCAGCAGTTATAGACAGAACACAGATACGCAGTATTTT. Protein product: CASSYRQNTDTQYF.

This clonotype was observed many times. This chain joins TRBV20-1 and TRBJ2-1, with D tentatively TRBD1 or TRBD2 (5 bases each). CDR1 and CDR2 (germline): DFQATT, SNEGSKA (reference sequence). Trimming took 6 bases from V and 2 from J, leaving 20 bases between them. The CDR3 totals 16 residues. CDR3 loop: CSALRGLQGTYNEQFF. Here the CDR3 DNA reads TGCAGTGCCCTCCGCGGGCTCCAGGGAACCTACAATGAGCAGTTCTTC.

This clonotype showed up many times. J is TRBJ2-2 and V is TRBV29-1, with D perhaps TRBD1 (6 bases). Per germline, CDR1 SQVTM and CDR2 ANQGSEA. The V gene lost 6 bases and the J gene lost 5 bases, with 13 bases spanning the gap. The length of the CDR3 is 13 residues. CDR3 residues: CSVSDRKTGELFF. CDR3 DNA sequence: TGCAGCGTCTCTGACAGGAAGACCGGGGAGCTGTTTTTT.

This clonotype was recorded a few times. The chain links TRBV6-5 to TRBJ1-5, with D unclear. This CDR3 region has 16 residues. The germline gives CDR1 MNHEY, CDR2 SVGAGI. V was trimmed by 3 bases and J by 2 bases, leaving 14 bases between them. The CDR3 is CASSYGGLDGNQPQHF. CDR3 sequence (DNA): TGTGCCAGCAGTTATGGAGGGCTCGACGGCAATCAGCCCCAGCATTTT.

The CDR3 region is CASSLAPGSAGYTF. The CDR3, as DNA: TGTGCCAGCAGCTTGGCCCCCGGGTCCGCTGGCTACACCTTC. V gene TRBV5-6 combines with J gene TRBJ1-2, with no clear D. V was clipped by 0 bases and J by 7 bases, with 13 bases between them. CDR3 size: 14 residues. From germline, CDR1 is SGHDT and CDR2 YYEEEE.

The gene calls are TRBV19 and TRBJ2-5; D ambiguous. Germline V gene sequence: CDR1 LNHDA, CDR2 SQIVND (reference sequence). This CDR3 region has 13 residues. Trimming removed 5 bases from V and 4 bases from J, with 11 bases in between. CDR3: CASSARPGETQYF. The CDR3 DNA reads TGTGCCAGTAGTGCAAGGCCCGGAGAGACCCAGTACTTC.

This clonotype has ten or more counts. The genes are TRBV14 and TRBJ2-5; possible D gene TRBD2, 5 bases. V was trimmed by 0 bases and J by 2 bases, leaving 13 bases between them. CDR3 size: 16 residues. Germline CDR1 is SGHDN and CDR2 is FVKESK. The CDR3 DNA follows: TGTGCCAGCAGCCAAGATTGGGCGGGCCAGCAAGAGACCCAGTACTTC. Protein sequence: CASSQDWAGQQETQYF. Full variable domain (rest looked up from reference TRBV14 and TRBJ2-5): EAGVTQFPSHSVIEKGQTVTLRCDPISGHDNLYWYRRVMGKEIKFLLHFVKESKQDESGMPNNRFLAERTGGTYSTLKVQPAELEDSGVYFCASSQDWAGQQETQYFGPGTRLLVL.

In nucleotides, the CDR3 is TGTGCCAGCAGGAGGGGAGCACAGGGTCCAACTAATGAAAAACTGTTTTTT. Amino acid sequence: CASRRGAQGPTNEKLFF. The chain links TRBV11-2 to TRBJ1-4, with a weak D call TRBD1 (6 bases). This CDR3 is built from 17 residues. V lost 6 bases, J lost 0 bases, and 17 bases lay in between. Germline loops: CDR1 SGHAT, CDR2 FQNNGV. Combining the CDR3 with reference TRBV11-2 and TRBJ1-4 gives the whole variable domain EAGVAQSPRYKIIEKRQSVAFWCNPISGHATLYWYQQILGQGPKLLIQFQNNGVVDDSQLPKDRFSAERLKGVDSTLKIQPAKLEDSAVYLCASRRGAQGPTNEKLFFGSGTQLSVL.

J is TRBJ1-4 and V is TRBV7-2; D unclear. Per the germline V gene, CDR1 is SGHTA and CDR2 is FQGNSA. This CDR3 region has 15 residues. Trimming left V 6 bases short and J 6 bases short, with 17 bases between. The CDR3 spells CASRSTVGSDEKLFF. The CDR3 DNA reads as TGTGCCAGCAGATCAACGGTGGGGAGTGATGAAAAACTGTTTTTT.

This clonotype has only a few counts. This chain connects TRBV6-4 to TRBJ2-1, with D perhaps being TRBD1 or TRBD2 (5 bases each). V lost 4 bases to trimming and J lost 9 bases, with 13 bases between them. The CDR3 is 13 amino acids. CDR1 and CDR2 from the germline V gene are MRHNA and SNTAGT. The CDR3 DNA sequence: TGTGCCAGCAGTGGGGACGGAGGCATTGAGCAGTTCTTC. Its translation: CASSGDGGIEQFF.

The chain uses TRBV19 and TRBJ1-6, with 10 bases identical to TRBD1. From germline, CDR1 is LNHDA and CDR2 SQIVND (reference sequence). Losses at the gene ends were 6 bases for V and 8 bases for J; bases not matched to a gene: 4. The CDR3 has 14 amino acids. DNA of the CDR3: TGTGCCAGTAGCCGACAGGGGGCTTATTCACCCCTCCACTTT. Translating it yields CASSRQGAYSPLHF.

Many counts were recorded for this clonotype. In DNA, the CDR3 is TGTGCCAGCAGCTTGGACACAGGGGGCAGGGGCTACACCTTC. Translating it yields CASSLDTGGRGYTF. The rearrangement uses TRBV7-2 and TRBJ1-2, with 9 bases identical to TRBD1. V shed 3 bases, J shed 8 bases, and the junction held 7 bases outside the gene matches. Germline values: CDR1 SGHTA, CDR2 FQGNSA. The CDR3 sequence is 14 residues long.

The chain links TRBV2 to TRBJ1-1; TRBD1 is a possible D gene (6 bases). Germline CDR1 and CDR2: SNHLY and FYNNEI. The CDR3 runs 12 residues. V lost 7 bases to trimming and J lost 8 bases, with 14 bases between them. CDR3 protein: CASTLRGAEAFF. For the CDR3, the DNA is TGTGCCAGCACCCTAAGGGGGGCAGAAGCTTTCTTT.

This clonotype showed up just a few times. A read error may produce the germline difference seen at one junction end. The V gene is TRBV7-2, the J gene TRBJ2-4, with no clear D. Germline V gene data show CDR1 as SGHTA and CDR2 as FQGNSA. This CDR3 region has 15 residues. In nucleotides, the CDR3 is TGTGCCAGCAGCTTAGATTCATCTAGAGGAAACGTTCAGTACTTC. The encoded protein is CASSLDSSRGNVQYF.

The sample holds a few counts of this clonotype. The V gene is TRBV7-2, the J gene TRBJ2-3, with a possible D match to TRBD2 (5 bases). Deletions cut 2 bases from V and 3 bases from J, with 12 bases between. CDR1 SGHTA and CDR2 FQGNSA come from the germline V gene. This CDR3 is built from 15 residues. The chain's CDR3 is CASSLSATKTDTQYF. In DNA form, the CDR3 reads TGTGCCAGCAGCTTATCCGCGACTAAAACAGATACGCAGTATTTT.

The chain joins TRBV5-1 to TRBJ2-5; D not resolved. V lost 0 bases to trimming and J lost 9 bases, with 18 bases between them. CDR1 and CDR2 from the germline V gene are SGHRS and YFSETQ. The CDR3 covers 15 residues. CDR3 sequence (DNA): TGCGCCAGCAGCTTGGATGGTACCGGCATGGGGTCCCAGTACTTC. Residues: CASSLDGTGMGSQYF.

This clonotype was seen ten or more times. V gene TRBV6-5 combines with J gene TRBJ1-1; 7 positions agree with TRBD1. V was clipped by 6 bases and J by 2 bases; unmatched bases: 6. Germline V gene sequence: CDR1 MNHEY, CDR2 SVGAGI. The CDR3 has 14 residues. CDR3 amino acids: CASRWDSINTEAFF. For the CDR3, the DNA is TGTGCCAGCAGATGGGACAGCATAAACACTGAAGCTTTCTTT.

This clonotype was picked up many times. This rearrangement joins TRBV18 to TRBJ2-3, with D tentatively TRBD1 (6 bases). V lost 0 bases and J lost 6, with 13 bases in between. CDR1 is KGHSH and CDR2 is LQKENI in the germline V gene. This CDR3 comprises 15 residues. CDR3 sequence reads: CASSPPQGSSDTQYF. In DNA form, the CDR3 reads TGTGCCAGCTCACCACCCCAGGGGTCATCGGATACGCAGTATTTT.

The sample holds a few counts of this clonotype. V gene TRBV19 combines with J gene TRBJ2-3; TRBD1 agrees at 8 bases. The V gene end was trimmed by 5 bases and the J gene end by 2 bases; junction bases not matched to a gene: 3. Looked up from germline, CDR1 is LNHDA and CDR2 is SQIVND (reference sequence). The CDR3 is 14 amino acids. As DNA, the CDR3 is TGTGCCAGTAGTCGACAGGGGCCCACAGATACGCAGTATTTT. The encoded protein is CASSRQGPTDTQYF. The variable domain in full, with the rest retrieved from reference TRBV19 and TRBJ2-3, is DGGITQSPKYLFRKEGQNVTLSCEQNLNHDAMYWYRQDPGQGLRLIYYSQIVNDFQKGDIAEGYSVSREKKESFPLTVTSAQKNPTAFYLCASSRQGPTDTQYFGPGTRLTVL.

Ten or more counts support this clonotype. V is TRBV14 and J is TRBJ2-2; D gene uncertain. The V gene's germline CDR1 is SGHDN and CDR2 FVKESK. V was trimmed by 1 base and J by 2 bases, leaving 2 bases between them. The CDR3 is 13 residues long. The CDR3 is CASSQANTGELFF. The CDR3, as DNA: TGTGCCAGCAGCCAAGCTAACACCGGGGAGCTGTTTTTT.

At least ten counts were recorded for this clonotype. The V call is TRBV20-1, the J call TRBJ1-1; D gene unclear. Germline-derived CDR1 and CDR2 are DFQATT and SNEGSKA (reference sequence). There are 13 residues in the CDR3. Trimming left V 6 bases short and J 5 bases short, with 16 bases between. In DNA form, the CDR3 reads TGCAGTGCCGCAGATGTGTTAGGGACTGAAGCTTTCTTT. This gives the protein CSAADVLGTEAFF.

This clonotype was detected many times. The chain recombines TRBV24-1 with TRBJ2-7, with D perhaps matching TRBD1 (6 bases). V lost 0 bases to trimming and J lost 6 bases, with 14 bases between them. CDR3 length equals 15 residues. CDR1 and CDR2 (germline): KGHDR, SFDVKD. The CDR3 nucleotides read TGTGCCACCAGTGATTTGCGGTTTTGGGGGCTCGAGCAGTACGTC. It translates to CATSDLRFWGLEQYV.

This clonotype appeared many times. The genes are TRBV30 and TRBJ2-3; D remains ambiguous. Germline V gene data show CDR1 as GTSNPN and CDR2 as SVGIG (reference sequence). The CDR3 has 11 amino acids. V was shortened by 1 base and J by 5 bases, with 4 bases between the two germline ends. Here the CDR3 reads CAWSDQDTQYF. Here the CDR3 DNA reads TGTGCCTGGAGTGATCAAGATACGCAGTATTTT.

This chain uses TRBV7-6 with TRBJ2-7; TRBD1 aligns across 12 bases. The V and J ends lost 3 bases and 5 bases, in that order; junction bases with no gene match: 11. Germline CDR1 SGHVS, CDR2 FNYEAQ. This CDR3 region has 17 residues. CDR3 residues: CASSFSPPGQGANEQYF. The CDR3 DNA reads TGTGCCAGCAGCTTCAGCCCGCCGGGACAGGGGGCAAACGAGCAGTACTTC.

At least ten counts were recorded for this clonotype. This rearrangement joins TRBV7-9 to TRBJ1-5; D remains ambiguous. V lost 6 bases and J lost 7, with 10 bases in between. CDR1 SEHNR and CDR2 FQNEAQ come from the germline V gene (reference sequence). The CDR3 loop spans 12 amino acids. The CDR3 sequence is CASSQGGQPQHF. The DNA of the CDR3 is TGTGCCAGCAGTCAAGGTGGCCAGCCCCAGCATTTT.